Sequencing of this T cell receptor beta chain was carried out in a study of blood T cell repertoires in COVID-19. Followed longitudinally, the Seattle patients had been enrolled during active infection. This clone occurred once. Assay: immunoSEQ multiplex PCR; the TCRdb copy retains only in-frame clones and omits some. This table has hundreds of thousands of clones, approximately 89% appearing once. CDR3 length equals 16 residues. Germline CDR1 reads SGHRS; CDR2 reads YFSETQ. Trimming removed 1 base from V and 3 bases from J; junction bases left unmatched: 7. This TCR was sampled from a woman in her fifties or sixties with COVID-19, enrolled during active disease. What was sequenced was peripheral blood. This chain connects TRBV5-1 to TRBJ1-1; 9 bases map to TRBD1. CDR3 coding DNA: TGCGCCAGCAGCTTGTCCGATAGGACAGGGGACACTGAAGCTTTCTTT. It encodes CASSLSDRTGDTEAFF.